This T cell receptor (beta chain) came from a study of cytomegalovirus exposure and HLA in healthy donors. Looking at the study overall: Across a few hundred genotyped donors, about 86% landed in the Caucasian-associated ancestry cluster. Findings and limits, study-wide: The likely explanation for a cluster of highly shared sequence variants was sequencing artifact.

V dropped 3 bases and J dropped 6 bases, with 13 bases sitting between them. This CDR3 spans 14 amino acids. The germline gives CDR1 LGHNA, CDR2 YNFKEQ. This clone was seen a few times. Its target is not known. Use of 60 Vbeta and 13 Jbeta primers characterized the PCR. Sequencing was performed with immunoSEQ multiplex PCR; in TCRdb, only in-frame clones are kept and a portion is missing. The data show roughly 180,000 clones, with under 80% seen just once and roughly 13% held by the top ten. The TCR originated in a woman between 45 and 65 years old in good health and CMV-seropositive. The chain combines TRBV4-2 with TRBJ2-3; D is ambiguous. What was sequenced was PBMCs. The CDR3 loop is CASSHGSEADTQYF. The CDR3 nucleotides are TGTGCCAGCAGCCATGGGTCAGAGGCCGATACGCAGTATTTT.